These 30 T cell receptor beta chains were all obtained from the same sample, sequenced in a study of cytomegalovirus exposure and HLA in healthy donors. Both 60 Vbeta primers and 13 Jbeta primers went into the PCR. The assay was immunoSEQ multiplex PCR, and TCRdb's table has in-frame clones only and misses some. The sample consists of 50,000 or so clones, around 66% of them appearing once. The sequencing sample was made of PBMCs. The receptors come from a man in his late teens or twenties in good health and CMV-seronegative.

The chain links TRBV7-3 to TRBJ2-7; perhaps TRBD2 as D (6 bases). The germline V gene has CDR1 SGHTA and CDR2 FQGTGA. V shed 4 bases and J shed 4 bases, with 17 bases lying between them. The CDR3 length is 15 residues. CDR3 loop: CASSCPSAGMYEQYF. The CDR3 coding sequence is TGTGCCAGCAGCTGCCCCTCTGCGGGAATGTACGAGCAGTACTTC.

The genes are TRBV30 and TRBJ2-7; 8 nucleotides agree with TRBD2. This CDR3 spans 14 amino acids. J was trimmed by 3 bases and V by 5 bases; bases with no gene match: 9. CDR1 is GTSNPN, CDR2 SVGIG, per germline (reference sequence). The DNA for the CDR3 is TGTGCCTGGTCCCGGGGGGGTTTCAACTACGAGCAGTACTTC. Protein product: CAWSRGGFNYEQYF.

This chain connects TRBV6-6 to TRBJ2-6, with D perhaps TRBD2 (7 bases). The CDR3 length is 16 residues. V was clipped by 4 bases and J by 2 bases, with 12 bases between them. Germline V gives CDR1 MNHNY, CDR2 SVGAGI (reference sequence). The CDR3 coding sequence is TGTGCCAGCAGTTTGAAGGGGGGGGCTGGGGCCAACGTCCTGACTTTC. This translates into CASSLKGGAGANVLTF.

J is TRBJ2-1 and V is TRBV10-2; 13 bases are a match to TRBD2. Per germline, CDR1 WSHSY and CDR2 SAAADI. This CDR3 comprises 17 residues. Germline trimming cut 4 bases from V and 6 bases from J; bases unmatched to any gene: 9. The CDR3 reads CASSVLAGGPIFNEQFF. The CDR3 nucleotides are TGCGCCAGCAGTGTACTAGCGGGAGGGCCGATCTTCAATGAGCAGTTCTTC.

This clone was seen more than once but under ten times. The V and J genes are TRBV4-3 and TRBJ2-7; 9 bases map to TRBD1. With 4 bases clipped from V and 1 base from J, the junction kept 2 bases outside the gene matches. The germline CDR1 and CDR2 sequences are LGHNA and YSLEER. This CDR3 is 14 amino acids long. CDR3 coding DNA: TGCGCCAGCAGCCGAGGGACAGGGTCCTACGAGCAGTACTTC. This translates into CASSRGTGSYEQYF.

This chain uses TRBV2 with TRBJ2-3, with D perhaps TRBD1 (6 bases). Germline V lookup: CDR1 SNHLY, CDR2 FYNNEI. The CDR3 spans 14 residues. V lost 7 bases and J lost 4, with 15 bases in between. CDR3 region: CASKNQGTADTQYF. As DNA, the CDR3 is TGTGCCAGCAAGAATCAGGGGACCGCAGATACGCAGTATTTT.

The chain has TRBV9 and TRBJ1-1, with a weak D call TRBD1 (6 bases). Germline CDR1 is SGDLS and CDR2 is YYNGEE. This CDR3 has 14 amino acids. The V gene lost 4 bases and the J gene lost 7 bases, with 17 bases spanning the gap. The CDR3: CASSLSLQGSEAFF. Written as DNA, the CDR3 is TGTGCCAGCAGCCTTTCCCTACAGGGAAGTGAAGCTTTCTTT.

This chain uses TRBV10-3 with TRBJ2-1; maybe TRBD2 (6 bases). With 0 bases removed from V and 1 base from J, the gap between germline ends came to 7 bases. The CDR3 consists of 15 residues. Germline CDR1 and CDR2: ENHRY and SYGVKD. Here the CDR3 DNA reads TGTGCCATCAGTGAGTCCGGGGGTTCCTACAATGAGCAGTTCTTC. Translating it yields CAISESGGSYNEQFF.

The rearrangement links TRBV10-3 to TRBJ2-1, with 7 bases aligning to TRBD2. The CDR3 totals 15 residues. The J segment lost 8 bases and the V segment lost 8 bases, leaving 15 bases of the junction unmatched. Germline V gene lookup returns CDR1 ENHRY and CDR2 SYGVKD. This CDR3 reads CAIWGGTIAQDEQFF. The CDR3 DNA reads as TGTGCCATCTGGGGAGGGACTATCGCGCAGGATGAGCAGTTCTTC.

This clone was counted a few times. J is TRBJ2-1 and V is TRBV7-9, with 7 positions matching TRBD1. The CDR3 length is 15 residues. In germline, CDR1 is SEHNR, CDR2 FQNEAQ (reference sequence). V trimming: 0 bases; J trimming: 8 bases; junction bases outside the gene matches: 7. The chain's CDR3 is CASSLALTQGDEQFF. CDR3 DNA sequence: TGTGCCAGCAGCTTAGCGCTGACCCAGGGGGATGAGCAGTTCTTC.

The rearrangement uses TRBV6-5 and TRBJ2-1, with D tentatively TRBD2 (5 bases). V lost 2 bases to trimming and J lost 10 bases, with 12 bases between them. Germline V CDR1 and CDR2: MNHEY, SVGAGI. The CDR3 spans 13 residues. In DNA, the CDR3 is TGTGCCAGCAGTTACCAACGGGGTCAAGAGCAGTTCTTC. It specifies CASSYQRGQEQFF.

The V gene is TRBV30, the J gene TRBJ1-2, with TRBD1 identical over 9 bases. The junction had 6 bases not matched to a gene; V was cut back by 2 bases and J by 8 bases. The V gene's germline CDR1 is GTSNPN and CDR2 SVGIG (reference sequence). This CDR3 spans 13 amino acids. Here the CDR3 DNA reads TGTGCCTGGAGTTACAGGGGGCTTAAAGGCTACACCTTC. This sequence encodes CAWSYRGLKGYTF.

The CDR3 here is CASSFSSGYTF. The CDR3 region has the DNA TGTGCCAGCAGTTTTTCCTCGGGCTACACCTTC. The chain uses TRBV6-1 and TRBJ1-2; D is undetermined. Looked up from germline, CDR1 is MNHNS and CDR2 is SASEGT. V shed 5 bases and J shed 8 bases, with 9 bases lying between them. The CDR3 runs to 11 residues.

The chain joins TRBV27 to TRBJ1-2, with a possible D match to TRBD1 (6 bases). V was shortened by 2 bases and J by 0 bases, with 7 bases between the two germline ends. The CDR3 loop spans 14 amino acids. Germline V CDR1 and CDR2: MNHEY, SMNVEV (reference sequence). CDR3 bases: TGTGCCAGCAGTTTACAGGGGACTAACTATGGCTACACCTTC. Translated: CASSLQGTNYGYTF.

The V and J genes are TRBV6-5 and TRBJ1-6, with 8 bases fitting TRBD1. Germline CDR1 reads MNHEY; CDR2 reads SVGAGI. J lost 9 bases, V lost 5 bases, and 3 bases had no gene match. This CDR3 has 13 amino acids. In DNA, the CDR3 is TGTGCCAGCAGTCCAGGACAGGGTTCACCCCTCCACTTT. It yields the protein CASSPGQGSPLHF.

V usage is TRBV7-8 and J usage is TRBJ2-5; 11 bases agree with TRBD2. Germline CDR1 and CDR2: SGHVS and FQNEAQ. V lost 1 base to trimming and J lost 4 bases; unmatched junction nucleotides: 5. This CDR3 is built from 16 residues. In DNA, the CDR3 is TGTGCCAGCAGCTTAGTTTCGCTAGCGGGGGGAGAGACCCAGTACTTC. It encodes CASSLVSLAGGETQYF.

This chain links TRBV7-2 with TRBJ2-1; D possibly corresponds to TRBD2 (5 bases). Germline lookup yields CDR1 SGHTA and CDR2 FQGNSA. Between the trimmed V and J ends, which lost 5 bases and 12 bases, there was a span of 26 bases. This CDR3 has 16 residues. CDR3: CASSPLLVSAGVWQFF. Written as DNA, the CDR3 is TGTGCCAGCAGCCCATTACTAGTTAGCGCGGGTGTTTGGCAGTTCTTC.

This clone was seen only a few times. The rearrangement uses TRBV10-1 and TRBJ1-4; possible D gene TRBD1, 5 bases. V was trimmed by 0 bases and J by 7 bases, leaving 12 bases between them. The length of the CDR3 is 15 residues. Germline-derived CDR1 and CDR2 are WNHNN and SYGVQD (reference sequence). In nucleotides, the CDR3 is TGCGCCAGCAGTGAGTCGGGCCAGGGCGGTGAAAAACTGTTTTTT. This translates into CASSESGQGGEKLFF.

The chain combines TRBV30 with TRBJ2-7; D is possibly TRBD2 (5 bases). The CDR3 sequence is 14 residues long. V lost 2 bases, J lost 0 bases, and 11 bases lay in between. Germline CDR1 reads GTSNPN; CDR2 reads SVGIG (reference sequence). The CDR3 is CAWSIRRDSYEQYF. The CDR3 DNA is TGTGCCTGGAGTATCCGTCGGGACTCCTACGAGCAGTACTTC. Full variable domain (remainder filled in from reference TRBV30 and TRBJ2-7): SQTIHQWPATLVQPVGSPLSLECTVEGTSNPNLYWYRQAAGRGLQLLFYSVGIGQISSEVPQNLSASRPQDRQFILSSKKLLLSDSGFYLCAWSIRRDSYEQYFGPGTRLTVT.

V and J are TRBV4-3 and TRBJ1-1; D unresolved. The V and J ends lost 0 bases and 3 bases respectively, with 11 bases between them. Germline V gives CDR1 LGHNA, CDR2 YSLEER. CDR3 length: 15 amino acids. The CDR3 reads CASSQEYPRYTEAFF. In nucleotides, the CDR3 is TGCGCCAGCAGCCAAGAATATCCGAGGTACACTGAAGCTTTCTTT.

This clone was detected once. The chain joins TRBV7-2 to TRBJ1-1; tentatively, D is TRBD1 (5 bases). V dropped 1 base and J dropped 11 bases, with 17 bases sitting between them. The CDR3 length is 14 residues. Germline CDR1 reads SGHTA; CDR2 reads FQGNSA. The CDR3 sequence: CASSLVPGQESAFF. The CDR3 DNA reads as TGTGCCAGCAGCTTAGTTCCAGGGCAGGAGTCGGCTTTCTTT.

The chain has TRBV4-1 and TRBJ1-4; perhaps TRBD1 as D (6 bases). The CDR3 sequence is 14 residues long. V was pared by 1 base and J by 4 bases, with 7 bases between. Germline V gives CDR1 MGHRA, CDR2 YSYEKL. CDR3 region: CASSQGGGNEKLFF. The CDR3 nucleotides read TGCGCCAGCAGCCAAGGAGGGGGTAATGAAAAACTGTTTTTT.

This chain connects TRBV7-8 to TRBJ2-1; D is uncertain. CDR3 length equals 11 residues. V lost 4 bases and J 6 bases, leaving 4 bases between the germline ends. CDR1 is SGHVS and CDR2 is FQNEAQ in the germline V gene. As DNA, the CDR3 is TGTGCCAGCAGCTCGTCCAATGAGCAGTTCTTC. Its protein is CASSSSNEQFF.

The V gene is TRBV30, the J gene TRBJ1-4; D is uncertain. Trimming pared 3 bases from V and 5 bases from J, leaving 13 bases between. The CDR3 covers 14 residues. The germline V gene encodes CDR1 GTSNPN and CDR2 SVGIG (reference sequence). The CDR3 coding sequence is TGTGCCTGGAGGTTGAACAGCTTGAATGAAAAACTGTTTTTT. This encodes CAWRLNSLNEKLFF.

The rearrangement joins TRBV4-1 to TRBJ2-7, with D unresolved. This CDR3 contains 12 residues. V lost 0 bases and J lost 6, with 6 bases in between. The V gene's germline CDR1 is MGHRA and CDR2 YSYEKL. DNA for the CDR3: TGCGCCAGCAGCCAAGATTTGGCCGAGCAGTACTTC. Translation gives CASSQDLAEQYF.

The rearrangement joins TRBV28 to TRBJ1-1, with 7 bases matching TRBD1. In germline, CDR1 is MDHEN, CDR2 SYDVKM. V shed 4 bases and J 4 bases; nucleotides not matched to a gene: 9. The CDR3 has 15 amino acids. The chain's CDR3 is CASSSTDRWGTEAFF. CDR3 in DNA: TGTGCCAGCAGTTCGACGGACAGGTGGGGCACTGAAGCTTTCTTT.

The V call is TRBV4-2, the J call TRBJ1-1, with D possibly matching TRBD1 (6 bases). Trimming stripped 1 base from V and 1 base from J, with 19 bases between. Germline CDR1 is LGHNA and CDR2 is YNFKEQ. The CDR3 covers 18 residues. CDR3 DNA sequence: TGTGCCAGCAGCCAAGCCTCACGGGGGGCGCGGGGGAACACTGAAGCTTTCTTT. This encodes CASSQASRGARGNTEAFF.

This chain joins TRBV6-5 and TRBJ1-1; 7 bases match TRBD1. Germline V gene sequence: CDR1 MNHEY, CDR2 SVGAGI. CDR3 size: 15 residues. V gave up 3 bases and J gave up 1 base; unmatched junction bases: 5. In DNA, the CDR3 is TGTGCCAGCAGTTATCCAGGGGGGTCGAACACTGAAGCTTTCTTT. It is translated as CASSYPGGSNTEAFF.

This clone was picked up one time. J is TRBJ1-3 and V is TRBV2; no reliable D call. Germline V gene sequence: CDR1 SNHLY, CDR2 FYNNEI. This CDR3 is 15 amino acids long. Trimming took 7 bases from V and 3 from J, leaving 16 bases between them. CDR3 in DNA: TGTGCCAGCAAGCCCAGGTCAATAGGTGGAAACACCATATATTTT. Its protein is CASKPRSIGGNTIYF.

This clone was counted a single time. This chain links TRBV5-1 with TRBJ1-5; D unresolved. The CDR3 is made up of 15 amino acids. Germline CDR1 and CDR2: SGHRS and YFSETQ. The V end was cut by 0 bases, the J end by 5 bases, with 12 bases between. Here the CDR3 DNA reads TGCGCCAGCAGCTTGGATTGGGGAGATGATCAGCCCCAGCATTTT. The encoded protein is CASSLDWGDDQPQHF.